The 31 T cell receptor beta chains reported below all come from one sample, sequenced in a study of T-cell reconstitution after alpha-beta-depleted transplantation in children. Preparing the TCRbeta library involved the use of unique molecular identifiers. TCRdb recomputed calls from the PCR reads with MiXCR, one row per CDR3 protein. The top ten hold approximately 6% of the sample, which has 200,000 or so distinct CDR3 sequences, approximately 6.9% seen once. The sample here was PBMCs, taken before TCRalphabeta/CD19-depleted stem cell transplant. The origin of the receptors is a boy aged 2 to 10 with acute lymphoblastic leukemia, due to receive a stem cell transplant.

The CDR3 bases are TGTGCCAGTAGTCTCAGCGGGGGGGTCACCGGGGAGCTGTTTTTT. Translating it yields CASSLSGGVTGELFF. This chain connects TRBV19 to TRBJ2-2, with 10 positions matching TRBD2. Trimming at V came to 5 bases and at J to 4 bases, leaving 4 bases not matched to a gene. CDR1 LNHDA and CDR2 SQIVND come from the germline V gene (reference sequence). This CDR3 region has 15 residues.

This clonotype was detected only a few times. The chain recombines TRBV10-3 with TRBJ2-1; D gene ambiguous. The V end lost 9 bases, the J end lost 0 bases, and 9 bases lay between the germline ends. This CDR3 is 13 amino acids long. Germline lookup yields CDR1 ENHRY and CDR2 SYGVKD. Here the CDR3 DNA reads TGTGCCATGCGGAGCAGCTCCTACAATGAGCAGTTCTTC. Amino acids: CAMRSSSYNEQFF.

The V gene is TRBV6-7, the J gene TRBJ2-3; a weak D match, TRBD2 (6 bases). TRBV6-7 is noted as an ORF with a role that remains uncertain. The CDR3 loop spans 15 amino acids. V was clipped by 7 bases and J by 7 bases, with 21 bases between them. CDR3 sequence: CASKVRETSSNTQYF. The DNA of the CDR3 is TGTGCCAGCAAAGTAAGGGAGACTAGTTCGAATACGCAGTATTTT.

The chain has TRBV30 and TRBJ2-2; perhaps TRBD2 as D (5 bases). From germline, CDR1 is GTSNPN and CDR2 SVGIG (reference sequence). Between the trimmed V and J ends, which lost 2 bases and 6 bases, there was a span of 10 bases. CDR3 length: 13 amino acids. CDR3 protein: CAWSPASPGELFF. CDR3 coding DNA: TGTGCCTGGAGTCCGGCTAGCCCCGGGGAGCTGTTTTTT. Combining the CDR3 with reference TRBV30 and TRBJ2-2 gives the whole variable domain SQTIHQWPATLVQPVGSPLSLECTVEGTSNPNLYWYRQAAGRGLQLLFYSVGIGQISSEVPQNLSASRPQDRQFILSSKKLLLSDSGFYLCAWSPASPGELFFGEGSRLTVL.

Notes on this clonotype: A much larger clonotype is one base distant, so this may be a read error. Likely a read error: the CDR3 ends without its conserved phenylalanine or tryptophan. The chain is built from TRBV20-1 and TRBJ2-1, with D possibly being TRBD2 (5 bases). This CDR3 region has 12 residues. Trimming removed 6 bases from V and 4 bases from J, with 10 bases in between. The germline V gene encodes CDR1 DFQATT and CDR2 SNEGSKA (reference sequence). The CDR3 spells CSAGLSYNEQFV. For the CDR3, the DNA is TGCAGTGCCGGACTTTCTTACAATGAGCAGTTCGTC.

This clonotype was picked up a small number of times. The chain uses TRBV20-1 and TRBJ2-1, with 14 bases that match TRBD2. The CDR3 has 14 residues. Trimming cost V 6 bases and J 9 bases; bases outside gene matches: 7. CDR1 is DFQATT, CDR2 SNEGSKA, per germline (reference sequence). The CDR3 loop reads CSAAGTSGRSEQFF. In DNA, the CDR3 is TGCAGTGCAGCCGGGACTAGCGGGAGAAGTGAGCAGTTCTTC.

At least ten counts were recorded for this clonotype. J is TRBJ2-3 and V is TRBV6-2 or TRBV6-3; D remains ambiguous. With 0 bases removed from V and 6 bases from J, the gap between germline ends came to 4 bases. The CDR3 is 12 residues long. Germline loops: CDR1 MNHEY, CDR2 SVGEGT. The CDR3 spells CASSYSWDTQYF. DNA of the CDR3: TGTGCCAGCAGTTACTCCTGGGATACGCAGTATTTT.

In its sample, this clonotype was seen many times. The J gene is TRBJ2-2, the V gene TRBV27, with D unclear. This CDR3 region has 12 residues. Trimming shortened V by 8 bases and J by 5 bases, and 9 bases separated the two germline ends. Germline CDR1 and CDR2: MNHEY and SMNVEV (reference sequence). CDR3 in DNA: TGTGCCAGCTCCATCCCTACCGGGGAGCTGTTTTTT. Residues: CASSIPTGELFF.

This clonotype was observed many times. As DNA, the CDR3 is TGTGCCAGCAGTTTTTCGCCCGGGGAGCTGTTTTTT. This sequence encodes CASSFSPGELFF. This rearrangement joins TRBV28 to TRBJ2-2, with unresolved D. This CDR3 comprises 12 residues. Germline CDR1 and CDR2: MDHEN and SYDVKM. The V end lost 3 bases, the J end lost 6 bases, and 5 bases lay between the germline ends.

The chain combines TRBV6-2 or TRBV6-3 with TRBJ2-5; D is perhaps TRBD2 (6 bases). Trimming pared 8 bases from V and 0 bases from J, leaving 7 bases between. The CDR3 runs 12 residues. Germline V lookup: CDR1 MNHEY, CDR2 SVGEGT. CDR3 sequence (DNA): TGTGCCAGCGGGGAGGACCAAGAGACCCAGTACTTC. As protein: CASGEDQETQYF.

This clonotype was seen many times. The DNA of the CDR3 is TGTGCCAGCAGCTCCCTCTTTCCAGGGCCCCCAGATACGCAGTATTTT. Encoded protein: CASSSLFPGPPDTQYF. The chain joins TRBV7-9 to TRBJ2-3, with D tentatively TRBD1 (5 bases). V lost 4 bases and J lost 4, with 18 bases in between. The CDR3 length is 16 residues. Germline-derived CDR1 and CDR2 are SEHNR and FQNEAQ (reference sequence).

This clonotype has at least ten counts. This chain uses TRBV3-1 with TRBJ2-1, with TRBD1 identical over 7 bases. The CDR3 covers 15 residues. Germline CDR1 LGHDT, CDR2 YNNKEL (reference sequence). The V gene end was trimmed by 6 bases and the J gene end by 7 bases; junction bases not matched to a gene: 12. The CDR3 nucleotides are TGTGCCAGCAGTCCTACAGGGGCCTCCTGGAATGAGCAGTTCTTC. Protein sequence: CASSPTGASWNEQFF.

This clonotype has ten or more counts. V is TRBV7-9 and J is TRBJ1-1; 7 bases align to TRBD1. V was pared by 3 bases and J by 7 bases, with 5 bases of the junction left unmatched. Germline lookup yields CDR1 SEHNR and CDR2 FQNEAQ (reference sequence). CDR3 length: 13 amino acids. The CDR3 bases are TGTGCCAGCAGCTTCACGCAGGGGGGTGAAGCTTTCTTT. This codes for CASSFTQGGEAFF.

This clonotype was observed many times. V is TRBV7-2 and J is TRBJ2-1; 8 bases map to TRBD2. J was trimmed by 8 bases and V by 5 bases; bases with no gene match: 11. This CDR3 region has 15 residues. Germline-derived CDR1 and CDR2 are SGHTA and FQGNSA. DNA of the CDR3: TGTGCCAGCAGCCCCGTCGGGGGGGGCCGAGATGAGCAGTTCTTC. This gives the protein CASSPVGGGRDEQFF.

There are many counts of this clonotype. The V call is TRBV6-1, the J call TRBJ2-3; 7 nucleotides match TRBD1. Trimming took 5 bases from V and 0 from J; bases not matched to a gene: 8. This CDR3 has 16 residues. The germline CDR1 and CDR2 sequences are MNHNS and SASEGT. The CDR3 loop reads CASSPDRTGSTDTQYF. The CDR3 bases are TGTGCCAGCAGTCCTGATAGGACAGGTAGCACAGATACGCAGTATTTT.

The gene calls are TRBV28 and TRBJ2-7, with TRBD1 identical over 9 bases. The CDR3 is 16 residues long. J was trimmed by 7 bases and V by 6 bases; bases with no gene match: 16. Looked up from germline, CDR1 is MDHEN and CDR2 is SYDVKM. The CDR3 sequence: CASRQLSGTGTGEQYF. The CDR3 DNA reads TGTGCCAGCAGACAATTATCCGGGACAGGGACTGGGGAGCAGTACTTC.

This clonotype was counted ten times or more. The V gene is TRBV12-3 or TRBV12-4, the J gene TRBJ2-3; TRBD1 or TRBD2 may be the D gene (5 bases each). The CDR3 is made up of 20 amino acids. V lost 3 bases and J lost 4, with 29 bases in between. The chain's CDR3 is CASSFIPGPRSPSPSDTQYF. The CDR3 nucleotides read TGTGCCAGCAGTTTCATACCGGGACCCCGGTCCCCCAGCCCTTCAGATACGCAGTATTTT.

This clonotype has at least ten counts. The J gene is TRBJ1-1, the V gene TRBV7-9; TRBD1 might be the D (5 bases). Germline assignment: CDR1 SEHNR and CDR2 FQNEAQ (reference sequence). Trimming removed 5 bases at V and 6 bases at J, with 13 bases between. The CDR3 runs to 13 residues. The CDR3: CASSADRIAEAFF. The CDR3 nucleotides read TGTGCCAGCAGCGCCGACAGAATCGCTGAAGCTTTCTTT.

To note about this clonotype: No conserved phenylalanine or tryptophan is present at the end of the CDR3, so a read error is the likely explanation. It is unclear where the CDR3 begins or ends on the DNA, so no DNA is shown, and the CDR3 is as TCRdb lists it. This rearrangement joins TRBV20-1 to TRBJ2-5; the DNA was not compared with TRBD1, the D call given in the table. From its first to its last residue, the CDR3 has 14 amino acids. Germline CDR1 is DFQATT and CDR2 is SNEGSKA (reference sequence). This chain's CDR3 is CSAAHLTEYQETQY.

This clonotype occurred many times. V usage is TRBV5-5 and J usage is TRBJ2-1; tentative D call: TRBD2 (6 bases). CDR1 and CDR2 from the germline V gene are SGHKS and YYEKEE (reference sequence). The CDR3 totals 13 residues. Between the trimmed V and J ends, which lost 0 bases and 9 bases, there was a span of 10 bases. The CDR3 loop is CASSLDGGTEQFF. As DNA, the CDR3 is TGTGCCAGCAGCTTGGACGGGGGTACTGAGCAGTTCTTC.

This clonotype has at least ten counts. V and J are TRBV5-4 and TRBJ2-1; D gene unclear. Germline values: CDR1 SGHNT, CDR2 YYREEE (reference sequence). Trimming pared 4 bases from V and 5 bases from J, leaving 10 bases between. CDR3 size: 13 residues. The DNA for the CDR3 is TGTGCCAGCAGCCACTGGATCGACAATGAGCAGTTCTTC. It translates to CASSHWIDNEQFF.

This clonotype was observed many times. The CDR3 is CSASGGSGDTQYF. The CDR3 bases are TGCAGTGCTAGCGGGGGGTCGGGAGATACGCAGTATTTT. The V and J genes are TRBV20-1 and TRBJ2-3; 7 nucleotides align to TRBD2. Germline values: CDR1 DFQATT, CDR2 SNEGSKA (reference sequence). V lost 3 bases, J lost 5 bases, and 5 bases stayed unmatched. This CDR3 comprises 13 residues.

This clonotype appeared a few times. The chain recombines TRBV7-9 with TRBJ1-1; TRBD1 agrees at 10 bases. This CDR3 contains 14 residues. Germline-derived CDR1 and CDR2 are SEHNR and FQNEAQ (reference sequence). The V and J ends lost 5 bases and 7 bases, in that order; junction bases with no gene match: 7. Here the CDR3 reads CASSRTGGLLEAFF. The CDR3 DNA reads TGTGCCAGCAGCCGGACAGGGGGATTGCTTGAAGCTTTCTTT.

This clonotype was counted only a few times. The gene calls are TRBV10-2 and TRBJ2-1; 9 positions match TRBD2. J gave up 5 bases and V 2 bases, and 1 base lay outside the gene matches. Germline lookup yields CDR1 WSHSY and CDR2 SAAADI. This CDR3 spans 14 amino acids. CDR3 sequence reads: CASSELAGHNEQFF. CDR3 bases: TGCGCCAGCAGTGAGCTAGCGGGGCACAATGAGCAGTTCTTC.

This clonotype was counted many times. J is TRBJ1-2 and V is TRBV28; D unclear. V lost 5 bases, J lost 4 bases, and 5 bases lay in between. This CDR3 contains 11 residues. Germline CDR1 MDHEN, CDR2 SYDVKM. The CDR3 is CASSPSYGYTF. In DNA, the CDR3 is TGTGCCAGCAGTCCAAGCTATGGCTACACCTTC.

This clonotype was observed a few times. J is TRBJ2-7 and V is TRBV6-5; D unresolved. CDR3 size: 15 residues. The V gene lost 0 bases and the J gene lost 5 bases, with 14 bases spanning the gap. Germline values: CDR1 MNHEY, CDR2 SVGAGI. The CDR3 sequence is CASSYSSRSSHEQYF. CDR3 coding DNA: TGTGCCAGCAGTTACTCGTCAAGGAGCTCACACGAGCAGTACTTC.

This clonotype was seen more than once but under ten times. The genes are TRBV5-4 and TRBJ2-7; 7 bases are shared with TRBD1. CDR3 length: 13 residues. J lost 2 bases, V lost 3 bases, and 2 bases had no gene match. Germline loops: CDR1 SGHNT, CDR2 YYREEE (reference sequence). CDR3 sequence: CASSWDRAYEQYF. CDR3 sequence (DNA): TGTGCCAGCAGCTGGGACAGAGCCTACGAGCAGTACTTC. The full variable domain, rest sourced from reference TRBV5-4 and TRBJ2-7, is ETGVTQSPTHLIKTRGQQVTLRCSSQSGHNTVSWYQQALGQGPQFIFQYYREEENGRGNFPPRFSGLQFPNYSSELNVNALELDDSALYLCASSWDRAYEQYFGPGTRLTVT.

A few counts support this clonotype. The J gene is TRBJ2-5, the V gene TRBV5-5; no firm D call. This CDR3 region has 17 residues. V lost 3 bases and J lost 4, with 22 bases in between. Germline V gene sequence: CDR1 SGHKS, CDR2 YYEKEE (reference sequence). CDR3 protein: CASSSPDKGPWGETQYF. The CDR3 DNA sequence: TGTGCCAGCAGCTCTCCAGACAAAGGACCGTGGGGAGAGACCCAGTACTTC.

This clonotype was counted between two and nine times. The rearrangement joins TRBV5-1 to TRBJ2-7; D may be TRBD2 (6 bases). CDR1 and CDR2 (germline): SGHRS, YFSETQ. V dropped 5 bases and J dropped 2 bases, with 11 bases sitting between them. The CDR3 is 13 amino acids. CDR3 sequence: CASSNGGTYEQYF. The CDR3 DNA reads TGCGCCAGCAGTAACGGCGGGACCTACGAGCAGTACTTC.

V usage is TRBV20-1 and J usage is TRBJ2-3; 7 nucleotides align to TRBD2. CDR1 is DFQATT and CDR2 is SNEGSKA in the germline V gene (reference sequence). The CDR3 runs to 17 residues. Trimming took 2 bases from V and 2 from J; bases not matched to a gene: 13. CDR3 nucleotides: TGCAGTGCTAGAAATTTACCTAGCGGAAAAAACACAGATACGCAGTATTTT. Translating gives CSARNLPSGKNTDTQYF.

There are many counts of this clonotype. V is TRBV29-1 and J is TRBJ2-3, with D perhaps TRBD1 or TRBD2 (5 bases each). Looked up from germline, CDR1 is SQVTM and CDR2 is ANQGSEA. The germline V and J ends were trimmed by 6 bases and 2 bases, with 9 bases remaining between them. The CDR3 sequence is 12 residues long. The CDR3 is CSVGALTDTQYF. Written as DNA, the CDR3 is TGCAGCGTCGGGGCACTCACAGATACGCAGTATTTT.